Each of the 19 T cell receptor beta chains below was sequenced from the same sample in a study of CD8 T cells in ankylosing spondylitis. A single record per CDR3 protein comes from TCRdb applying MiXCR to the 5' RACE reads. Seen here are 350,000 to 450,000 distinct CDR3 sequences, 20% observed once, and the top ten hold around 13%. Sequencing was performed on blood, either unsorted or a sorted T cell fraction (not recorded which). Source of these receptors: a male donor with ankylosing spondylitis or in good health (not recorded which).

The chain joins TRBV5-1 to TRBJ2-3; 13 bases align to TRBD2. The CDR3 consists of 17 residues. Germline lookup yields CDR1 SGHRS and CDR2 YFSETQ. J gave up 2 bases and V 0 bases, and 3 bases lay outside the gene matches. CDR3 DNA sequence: TGCGCCAGCAGCTTGGGACTAGCGGGGGGAAACACAGATACGCAGTATTTT. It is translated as CASSLGLAGGNTDTQYF.

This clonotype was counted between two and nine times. The CDR3 region has the DNA TGTGCCAGCAGCCCTCCGATCGGCGGGGCCGAGTATTTT. Translation: CASSPPIGGAEYF. The V and J genes are TRBV4-2 and TRBJ2-3; weak D call: TRBD2 (6 bases). The V gene lost 4 bases and the J gene lost 13 bases, with 18 bases spanning the gap. CDR3 length: 13 amino acids. Germline CDR1 LGHNA, CDR2 YNFKEQ.

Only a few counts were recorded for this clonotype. CDR3 sequence (DNA): TGTGCCAGCACCATCGCGGGGGGGCTTTATACAGATACGCAGTATTTT. It encodes CASTIAGGLYTDTQYF. V gene TRBV9 combines with J gene TRBJ2-3; 9 bases map to TRBD2. The junction had 11 bases not matched to a gene; V was cut back by 6 bases and J by 3 bases. Germline V gives CDR1 SGDLS, CDR2 YYNGEE. This CDR3 spans 16 amino acids.

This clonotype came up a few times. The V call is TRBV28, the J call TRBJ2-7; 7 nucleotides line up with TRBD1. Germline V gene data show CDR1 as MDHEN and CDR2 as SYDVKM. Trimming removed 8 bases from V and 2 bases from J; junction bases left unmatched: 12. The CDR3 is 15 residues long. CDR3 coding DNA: TGTGCCAGCCGCCTGGGGCACACAGGGGCCTACGAGCAGTACTTC. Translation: CASRLGHTGAYEQYF.

The CDR3 is CASTPGQTFTYEQYF. In DNA form, the CDR3 reads TGTGCCAGTACCCCAGGACAGACTTTTACCTACGAGCAGTACTTC. This chain links TRBV19 with TRBJ2-7; possible D gene TRBD1, 6 bases. The V end was cut by 7 bases, the J end by 2 bases, with 18 bases between. The CDR3 has 15 amino acids. CDR1 and CDR2 (germline): LNHDA, SQIVND (reference sequence).

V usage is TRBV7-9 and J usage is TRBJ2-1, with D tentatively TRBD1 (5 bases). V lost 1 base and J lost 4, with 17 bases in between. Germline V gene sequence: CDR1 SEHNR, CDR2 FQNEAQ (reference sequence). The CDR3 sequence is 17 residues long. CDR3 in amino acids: CASSLESGMEIYNEQFF. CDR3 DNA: TGTGCCAGCAGCTTAGAATCAGGGATGGAAATATACAATGAGCAGTTCTTC.

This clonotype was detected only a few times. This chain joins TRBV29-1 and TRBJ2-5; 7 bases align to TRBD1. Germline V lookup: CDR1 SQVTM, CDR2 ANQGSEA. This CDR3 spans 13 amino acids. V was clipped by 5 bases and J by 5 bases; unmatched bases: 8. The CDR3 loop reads CSVTGVGVETQYF. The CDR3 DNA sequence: TGCAGCGTTACAGGGGTAGGGGTGGAGACCCAGTACTTC.

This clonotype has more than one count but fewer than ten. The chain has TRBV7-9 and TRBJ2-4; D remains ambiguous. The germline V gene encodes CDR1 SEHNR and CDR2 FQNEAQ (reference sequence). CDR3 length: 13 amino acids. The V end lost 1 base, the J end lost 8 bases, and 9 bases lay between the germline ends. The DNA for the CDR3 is TGTGCCAGCAGCTTAGAATCTTCGGACATTCAGTACTTC. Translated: CASSLESSDIQYF.

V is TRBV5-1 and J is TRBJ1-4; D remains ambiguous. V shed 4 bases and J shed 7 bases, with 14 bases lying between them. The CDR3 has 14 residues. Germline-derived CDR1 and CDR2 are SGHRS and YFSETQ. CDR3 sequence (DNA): TGCGCCAGCAGCCTGGACGGGTATACTGAAAAACTGTTTTTT. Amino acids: CASSLDGYTEKLFF. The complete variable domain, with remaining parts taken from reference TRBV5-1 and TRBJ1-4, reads KAGVTQTPRYLIKTRGQQVTLSCSPISGHRSVSWYQQTPGQGLQFLFEYFSETQRNKGNFPGRFSGRQFSNSRSEMNVSTLELGDSALYLCASSLDGYTEKLFFGSGTQLSVL.

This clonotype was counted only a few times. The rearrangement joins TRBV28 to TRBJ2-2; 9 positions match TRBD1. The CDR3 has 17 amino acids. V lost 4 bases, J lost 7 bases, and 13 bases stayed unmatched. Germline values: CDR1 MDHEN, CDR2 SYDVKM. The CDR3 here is CASSSIQGAMLSGELFF. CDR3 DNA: TGTGCCAGCAGTTCCATACAGGGGGCTATGTTAAGCGGGGAGCTGTTTTTT. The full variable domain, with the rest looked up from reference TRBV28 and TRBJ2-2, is DVKVTQSSRYLVKRTGEKVFLECVQDMDHENMFWYRQDPGLGLRLIYFSYDVKMKEKGDIPEGYSVSREKKERFSLILESASTNQTSMYLCASSSIQGAMLSGELFFGEGSRLTVL.

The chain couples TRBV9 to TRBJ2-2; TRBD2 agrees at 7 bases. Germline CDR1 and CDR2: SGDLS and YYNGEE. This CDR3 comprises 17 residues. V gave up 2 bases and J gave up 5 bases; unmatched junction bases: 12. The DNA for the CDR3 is TGTGCCAGCAGCGTCCCCTTTGGGGGGGAGCATACCGGGGAGCTGTTTTTT. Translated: CASSVPFGGEHTGELFF.

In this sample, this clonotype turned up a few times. The CDR3: CAWDRVGNEQFF. DNA for the CDR3: TGTGCCTGGGACAGGGTAGGTAATGAGCAGTTCTTC. The rearrangement uses TRBV30 and TRBJ2-1; 7 bases fit TRBD1. After removal of 5 bases from V and 7 bases from J, the junction contained 5 bases not matched to a gene. Germline V CDR1 and CDR2: GTSNPN, SVGIG (reference sequence). This CDR3 is 12 amino acids long.

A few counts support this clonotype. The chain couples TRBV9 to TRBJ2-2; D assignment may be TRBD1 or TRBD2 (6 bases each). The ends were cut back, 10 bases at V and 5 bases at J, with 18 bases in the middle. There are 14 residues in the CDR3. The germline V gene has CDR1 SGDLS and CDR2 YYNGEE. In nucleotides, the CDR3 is TGTGCCTGCCGGGGGCAGGCGGAAACCGGGGAGCTGTTTTTT. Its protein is CACRGQAETGELFF.

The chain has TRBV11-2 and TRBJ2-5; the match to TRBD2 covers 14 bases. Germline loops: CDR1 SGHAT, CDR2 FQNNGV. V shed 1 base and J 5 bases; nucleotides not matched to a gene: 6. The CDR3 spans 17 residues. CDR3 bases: TGTGCCAGCAGCTTAGGTCGACTAGCGGGGGGGCAGGAGACCCAGTACTTC. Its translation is CASSLGRLAGGQETQYF. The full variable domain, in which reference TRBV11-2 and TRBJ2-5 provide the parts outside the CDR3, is EAGVAQSPRYKIIEKRQSVAFWCNPISGHATLYWYQQILGQGPKLLIQFQNNGVVDDSQLPKDRFSAERLKGVDSTLKIQPAKLEDSAVYLCASSLGRLAGGQETQYFGPGTRLLVL.

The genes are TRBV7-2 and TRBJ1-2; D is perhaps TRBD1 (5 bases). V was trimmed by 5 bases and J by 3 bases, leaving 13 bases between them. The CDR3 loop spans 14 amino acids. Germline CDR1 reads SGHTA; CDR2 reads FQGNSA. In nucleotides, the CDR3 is TGTGCCAGCAGCACCCGGGACTACTACTATGGCTACACCTTC. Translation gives CASSTRDYYYGYTF.

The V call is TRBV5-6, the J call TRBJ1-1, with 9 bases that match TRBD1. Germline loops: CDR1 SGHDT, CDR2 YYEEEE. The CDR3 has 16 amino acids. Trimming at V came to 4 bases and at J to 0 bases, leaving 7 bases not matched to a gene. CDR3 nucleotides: TGTGCCAGCAGCCTGACCGGGACAGGGTTGAACACTGAAGCTTTCTTT. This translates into CASSLTGTGLNTEAFF.

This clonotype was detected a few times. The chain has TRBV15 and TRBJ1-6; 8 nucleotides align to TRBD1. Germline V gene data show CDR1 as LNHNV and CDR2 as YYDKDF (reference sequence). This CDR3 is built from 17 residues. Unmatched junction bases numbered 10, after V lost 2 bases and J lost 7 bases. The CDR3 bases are TGTGCCACCAGCAGAAACCTCCGGGACAGGCCGAATTCACCCCTCCACTTT. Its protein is CATSRNLRDRPNSPLHF.

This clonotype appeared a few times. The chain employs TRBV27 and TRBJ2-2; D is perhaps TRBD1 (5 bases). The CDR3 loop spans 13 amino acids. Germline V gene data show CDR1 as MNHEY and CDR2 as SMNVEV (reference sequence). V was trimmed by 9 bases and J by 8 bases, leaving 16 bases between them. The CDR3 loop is CARLIPRAGELFF. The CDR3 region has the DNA TGTGCCAGACTCATCCCCAGGGCTGGGGAGCTGTTTTTT.

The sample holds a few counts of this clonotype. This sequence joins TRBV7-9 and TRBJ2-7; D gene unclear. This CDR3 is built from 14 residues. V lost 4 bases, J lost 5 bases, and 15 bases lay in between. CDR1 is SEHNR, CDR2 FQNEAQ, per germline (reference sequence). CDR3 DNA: TGTGCCAGCAGCTACCCGTCGCGGCCTGACGAGCAGTACTTC. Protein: CASSYPSRPDEQYF. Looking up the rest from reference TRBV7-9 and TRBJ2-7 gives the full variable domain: DTGVSQNPRHKITKRGQNVTFRCDPISEHNRLYWYRQTLGQGPEFLTYFQNEAQLEKSRLLSDRFSAERPKGSFSTLEIQRTEQGDSAMYLCASSYPSRPDEQYFGPGTRLTVT.